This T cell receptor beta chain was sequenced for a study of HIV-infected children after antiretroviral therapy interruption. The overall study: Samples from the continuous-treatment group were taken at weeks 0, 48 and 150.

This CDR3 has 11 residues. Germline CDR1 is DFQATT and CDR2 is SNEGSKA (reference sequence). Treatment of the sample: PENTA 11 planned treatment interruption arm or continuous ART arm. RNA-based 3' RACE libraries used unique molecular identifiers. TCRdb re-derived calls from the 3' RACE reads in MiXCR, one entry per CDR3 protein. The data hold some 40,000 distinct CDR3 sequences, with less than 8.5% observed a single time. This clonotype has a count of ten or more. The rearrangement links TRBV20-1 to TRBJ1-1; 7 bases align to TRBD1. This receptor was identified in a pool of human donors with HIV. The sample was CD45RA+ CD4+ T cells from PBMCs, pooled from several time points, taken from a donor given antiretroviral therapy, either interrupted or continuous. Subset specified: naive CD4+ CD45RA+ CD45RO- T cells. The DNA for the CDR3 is TGCAGACCAGGGGGTGGAACTGAAGCTTTCTTT. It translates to CRPGGGTEAFF.